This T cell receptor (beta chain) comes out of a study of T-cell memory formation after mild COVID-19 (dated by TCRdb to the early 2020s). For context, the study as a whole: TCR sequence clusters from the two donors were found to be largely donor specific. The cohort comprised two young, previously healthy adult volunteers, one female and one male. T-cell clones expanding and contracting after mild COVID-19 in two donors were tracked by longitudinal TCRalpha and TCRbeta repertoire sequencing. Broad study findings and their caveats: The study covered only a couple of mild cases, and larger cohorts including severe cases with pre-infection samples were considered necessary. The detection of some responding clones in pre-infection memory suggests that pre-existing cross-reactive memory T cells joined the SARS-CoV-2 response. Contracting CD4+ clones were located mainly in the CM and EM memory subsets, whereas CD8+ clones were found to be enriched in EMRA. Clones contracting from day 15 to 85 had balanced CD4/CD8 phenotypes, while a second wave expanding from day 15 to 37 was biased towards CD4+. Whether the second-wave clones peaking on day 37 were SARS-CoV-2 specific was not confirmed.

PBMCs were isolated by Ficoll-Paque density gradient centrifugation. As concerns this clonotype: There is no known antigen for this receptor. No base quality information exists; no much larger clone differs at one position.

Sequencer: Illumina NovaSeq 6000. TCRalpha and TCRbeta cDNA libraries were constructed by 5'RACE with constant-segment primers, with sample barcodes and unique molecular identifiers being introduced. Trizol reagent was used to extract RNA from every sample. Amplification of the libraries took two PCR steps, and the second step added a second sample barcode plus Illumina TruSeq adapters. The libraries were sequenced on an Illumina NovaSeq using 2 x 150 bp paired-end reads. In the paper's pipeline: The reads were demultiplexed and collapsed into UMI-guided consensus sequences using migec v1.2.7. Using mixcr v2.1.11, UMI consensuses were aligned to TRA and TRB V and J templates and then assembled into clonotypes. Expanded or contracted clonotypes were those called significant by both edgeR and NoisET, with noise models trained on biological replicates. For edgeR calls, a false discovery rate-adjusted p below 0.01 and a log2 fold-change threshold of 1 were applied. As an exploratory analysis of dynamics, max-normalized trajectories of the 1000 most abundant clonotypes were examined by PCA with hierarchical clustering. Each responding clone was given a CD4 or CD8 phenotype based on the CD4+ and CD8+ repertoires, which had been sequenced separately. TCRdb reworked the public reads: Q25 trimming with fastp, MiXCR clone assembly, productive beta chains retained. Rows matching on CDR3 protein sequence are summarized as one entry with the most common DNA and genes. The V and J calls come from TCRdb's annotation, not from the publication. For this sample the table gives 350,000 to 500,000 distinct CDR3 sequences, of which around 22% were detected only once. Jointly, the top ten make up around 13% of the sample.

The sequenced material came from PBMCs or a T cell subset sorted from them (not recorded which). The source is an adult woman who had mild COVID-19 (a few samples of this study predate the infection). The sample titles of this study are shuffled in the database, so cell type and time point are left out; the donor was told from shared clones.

The sequenced DNA: TGTGCCAGCAGCTTAACCCGGGGGCTCGACAATGAGCAGTTCTTC. It encodes CASSLTRGLDNEQFF. The rearrangement combines TRBV7-6 with TRBJ2-1, with the D segment possibly TRBD1 or TRBD2, each aligning over 6 bases. The CDR3, from cysteine to phenylalanine, totals 15 residues. Only the CDR3 DNA stays, 45 bases, in frame from base 1. CDR1 SGHVS and CDR2 FNYEAQ are derived from the germline V gene. The V and J ends are trimmed by 2 bases and 5 bases, leaving 13 bases between them.